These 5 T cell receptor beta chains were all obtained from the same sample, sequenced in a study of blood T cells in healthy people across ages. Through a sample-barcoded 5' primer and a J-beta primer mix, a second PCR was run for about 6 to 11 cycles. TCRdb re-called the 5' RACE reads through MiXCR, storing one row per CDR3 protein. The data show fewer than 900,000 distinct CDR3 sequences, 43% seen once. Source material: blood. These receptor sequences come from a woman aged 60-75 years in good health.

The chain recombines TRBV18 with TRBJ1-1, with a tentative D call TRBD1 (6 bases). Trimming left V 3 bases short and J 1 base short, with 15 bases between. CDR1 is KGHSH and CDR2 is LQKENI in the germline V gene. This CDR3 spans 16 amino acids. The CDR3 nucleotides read TGTGCCAGCTCACCCTCGACAGGCAGGGGGAACACTGAAGCTTTCTTT. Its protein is CASSPSTGRGNTEAFF.

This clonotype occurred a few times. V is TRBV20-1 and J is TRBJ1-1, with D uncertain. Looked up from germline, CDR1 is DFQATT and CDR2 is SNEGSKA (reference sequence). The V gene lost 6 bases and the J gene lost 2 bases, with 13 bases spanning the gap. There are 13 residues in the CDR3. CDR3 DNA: TGCAGTGCCCCCGGTAATACTAACACTGAAGCTTTCTTT. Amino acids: CSAPGNTNTEAFF.

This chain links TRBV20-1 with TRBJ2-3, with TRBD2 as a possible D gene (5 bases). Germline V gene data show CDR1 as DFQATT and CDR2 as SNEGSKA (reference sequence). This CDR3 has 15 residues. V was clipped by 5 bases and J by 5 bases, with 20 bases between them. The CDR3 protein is CSAGPGIAEEDTQYF. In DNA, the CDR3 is TGCAGTGCTGGACCCGGGATAGCCGAGGAAGATACGCAGTATTTT.

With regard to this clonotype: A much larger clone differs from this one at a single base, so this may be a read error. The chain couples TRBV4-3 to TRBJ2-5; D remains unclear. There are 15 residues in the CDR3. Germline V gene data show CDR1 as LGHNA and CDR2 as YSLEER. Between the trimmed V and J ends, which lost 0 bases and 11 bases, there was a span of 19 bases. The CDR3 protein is CASSQDLKSAYGQYF. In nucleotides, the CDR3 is TGCGCCAGCAGCCAAGATCTGAAAAGCGCTTACGGGCAGTACTTC.

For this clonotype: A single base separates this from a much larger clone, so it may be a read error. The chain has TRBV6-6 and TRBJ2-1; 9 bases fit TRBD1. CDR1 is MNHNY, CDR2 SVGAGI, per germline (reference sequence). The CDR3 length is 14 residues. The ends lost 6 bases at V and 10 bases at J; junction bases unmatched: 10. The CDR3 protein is CASSSGTGYYEQFF. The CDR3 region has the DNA TGTGCCAGCAGCTCCGGGACAGGGTACTACGAGCAGTTCTTC.